The 22 T cell receptor beta chains below were found in one sample sequenced in a study of shared clonotypes between healthy human individuals. Repertoires were generated with immunoSEQ multiplex PCR, while TCRdb's copy carries only in-frame clones and drops some. The sample records roughly 2 million clones, approximately 95% being singletons. Material for sequencing was naive CD4+ T cells sorted from blood. Subset reported: CD45RA+ positively selected. The receptors derive from a young man in good health.

The V call is TRBV7-8, the J call TRBJ1-2; TRBD1 matches 9 bases. V was pared by 4 bases and J by 4 bases, with 4 bases of the junction left unmatched. This CDR3 has 14 residues. Germline V lookup: CDR1 SGHVS, CDR2 FQNEAQ. The CDR3 DNA reads as TGTGCCAGCAGCTCCAGGGACAGGGCCTATGGCTACACCTTC. As protein: CASSSRDRAYGYTF.

The rearrangement joins TRBV5-1 to TRBJ2-2, with a possible D match to TRBD2 (6 bases). CDR3 length: 14 amino acids. Trimming shortened V by 7 bases and J by 1 base, and 11 bases separated the two germline ends. Germline CDR1 is SGHRS and CDR2 is YFSETQ. CDR3 loop: CASGSGLNTGELFF. In DNA form, the CDR3 reads TGCGCCAGCGGGAGCGGGCTGAACACCGGGGAGCTGTTTTTT.

As for this clone: Other DNA sequences in this specimen translate into the identical CDR3. The chain is built from TRBV18 and TRBJ1-1; D unresolved. V gave up 6 bases and J gave up 2 bases, with 10 bases separating them. CDR3 size: 13 residues. Germline V gene lookup returns CDR1 KGHSH and CDR2 LQKENI. CDR3 DNA sequence: TGTGCCAGCTCCCCTGACCTAAACACTGAAGCTTTCTTT. Protein product: CASSPDLNTEAFF.

This clone was counted only a few times. This chain joins TRBV6-1 and TRBJ1-5; 7 bases map to TRBD1. The CDR3 has 14 amino acids. Germline values: CDR1 MNHNS, CDR2 SASEGT. After removal of 4 bases from V and 7 bases from J, the junction contained 7 bases not matched to a gene. The CDR3 is CASSGQGRGQPQHF. The CDR3 nucleotides read TGTGCCAGCAGTGGACAGGGCAGGGGACAGCCCCAGCATTTT.

Turning to this clone: The sample carries other DNA sequences with the same CDR3. The chain employs TRBV29-1 and TRBJ2-7, with a weak D call TRBD1 (5 bases). The CDR3 runs to 12 residues. From germline, CDR1 is SQVTM and CDR2 ANQGSEA. V was pared by 4 bases and J by 3 bases, with 10 bases between. The CDR3 region has the DNA TGCAGCGTTGGATGGGGCGGCTACGAGCAGTACTTC. Translated, it gives CSVGWGGYEQYF.

This chain joins TRBV9 and TRBJ1-6; 9 positions agree with TRBD1. CDR3 length: 13 amino acids. CDR1 is SGDLS, CDR2 YYNGEE, per germline. After removal of 4 bases from V and 12 bases from J, the junction contained 5 bases not matched to a gene. The DNA of the CDR3 is TGTGCCAGCAGCCCTGGACAGGGGATACCCCTCCACTTT. Translated, it gives CASSPGQGIPLHF.

This clone occurred a few times. Additional DNA sequences in this sample encode the identical CDR3. The rearrangement joins TRBV5-1 to TRBJ1-5; D remains unclear. The V and J ends lost 0 bases and 0 bases respectively, with 7 bases between them. Germline CDR1 and CDR2: SGHRS and YFSETQ. There are 15 residues in the CDR3. CDR3 sequence reads: CASSLDSYSNQPQHF. DNA of the CDR3: TGCGCCAGCAGCTTGGACAGCTATAGCAATCAGCCCCAGCATTTT.

V is TRBV5-1 and J is TRBJ2-1; D is unclear. In germline, CDR1 is SGHRS, CDR2 YFSETQ. The CDR3 runs to 11 residues. The V and J ends lost 6 bases and 8 bases respectively, with 9 bases between them. As DNA, the CDR3 is TGCGCCAGCACCTTTTACGATGAGCAGTTCTTC. Its protein is CASTFYDEQFF.

Concerning this clone: Other DNA sequences from this sample encode an identical CDR3 as well. The CDR3 DNA reads TGCGCCAGCAGCTTGAGAGGTCTCTCCTACGAGCAGTACTTC. Protein product: CASSLRGLSYEQYF. V and J are TRBV5-1 and TRBJ2-7, with unresolved D. This CDR3 spans 14 amino acids. The V gene's germline CDR1 is SGHRS and CDR2 YFSETQ. V was cut by 1 base and J by 0 bases, with 8 bases left in between.

The CDR3 spells CASSPRTSGTTGELFF. The CDR3 nucleotides read TGCGCCAGCAGCCCCCGGACTAGCGGGACTACCGGGGAGCTGTTTTTT. The genes are TRBV5-1 and TRBJ2-2; 12 bases align to TRBD2. V was clipped by 4 bases and J by 5 bases; unmatched bases: 6. Germline V gene sequence: CDR1 SGHRS, CDR2 YFSETQ. This CDR3 is built from 16 residues.

This clone was counted a single time. This sequence joins TRBV6-1 and TRBJ1-3, with D maybe TRBD1 (5 bases). The ends were cut back, 3 bases at V and 6 bases at J, with 15 bases in the middle. This CDR3 comprises 15 residues. Germline V CDR1 and CDR2: MNHNS, SASEGT. As DNA, the CDR3 is TGTGCCAGCAGTGAGCAGGGCGCGTCGTTAAACACCATATATTTT. It translates to CASSEQGASLNTIYF.

The V call is TRBV5-4, the J call TRBJ2-1, with 7 positions matching TRBD1. The junction had 5 bases not matched to a gene; V was cut back by 0 bases and J by 8 bases. The CDR3 has 14 residues. CDR1 is SGHNT, CDR2 YYREEE, per germline (reference sequence). CDR3 bases: TGTGCCAGCAGCTTGGAACAGGGGTGGGATGAGCAGTTCTTC. Protein product: CASSLEQGWDEQFF.

The chain links TRBV5-4 to TRBJ1-2, with D uncertain. Per germline, CDR1 SGHNT and CDR2 YYREEE (reference sequence). The CDR3 extends over 12 amino acids. The germline V and J ends were trimmed by 2 bases and 5 bases, with 7 bases remaining between them. The CDR3 loop reads CASSFASYGYTF. The CDR3 DNA is TGTGCCAGCAGCTTCGCTTCTTATGGCTACACCTTC.

As concerns this clone: The sample has other DNA sequences that encode this CDR3 too. V usage is TRBV6-1 and J usage is TRBJ1-3; TRBD1 aligns across 8 bases. V trimming: 4 bases; J trimming: 1 base; junction bases outside the gene matches: 0. Looked up from germline, CDR1 is MNHNS and CDR2 is SASEGT. This CDR3 has 14 amino acids. The DNA of the CDR3 is TGTGCCAGCAGTGGGACAGGGTCTGGAAACACCATATATTTT. It translates to CASSGTGSGNTIYF.

This clone was counted a single time. The chain has TRBV4-3 and TRBJ2-3, with 7 nucleotides matching TRBD2. The CDR3 sequence is 18 residues long. Germline CDR1 LGHNA, CDR2 YSLEER. J gave up 7 bases and V 0 bases, and 16 bases lay outside the gene matches. CDR3 sequence reads: CASSQEGLPGLPTHTQYF. In DNA form, the CDR3 reads TGCGCCAGCAGCCAAGAGGGTTTACCGGGACTACCTACCCATACGCAGTATTTT.

This clone was seen a few times. This chain links TRBV5-4 with TRBJ1-2, with D possibly TRBD1 on 6 matching bases. Germline loops: CDR1 SGHNT, CDR2 YYREEE (reference sequence). The ends were cut back, 0 bases at V and 4 bases at J, with 7 bases in the middle. The CDR3 is made up of 13 amino acids. For the CDR3, the DNA is TGTGCCAGCAGCTTGGACAGGGCCTATGGCTACACCTTC. It yields the protein CASSLDRAYGYTF.

This clone was seen just once. The J gene is TRBJ2-1, the V gene TRBV11-2; D is ambiguous. The V and J ends lost 2 bases and 9 bases respectively, with 17 bases between them. This CDR3 region has 15 residues. Germline CDR1 reads SGHAT; CDR2 reads FQNNGV. CDR3 loop: CASSLPLGESSEQFF. The CDR3 nucleotides are TGTGCCAGCAGCTTACCCCTTGGGGAATCCAGTGAGCAGTTCTTC.

The chain employs TRBV10-3 and TRBJ2-1; TRBD1 is a possible D gene (6 bases). V gave up 8 bases and J gave up 8 bases, with 22 bases separating them. Germline CDR1 is ENHRY and CDR2 is SYGVKD. This CDR3 region has 15 residues. CDR3 loop: CAIAPSLQGRDEQFF. In DNA, the CDR3 is TGTGCCATCGCCCCCTCTTTACAGGGTAGGGATGAGCAGTTCTTC.

This clone was counted once. The chain joins TRBV18 to TRBJ1-1; maybe TRBD1 (6 bases). Germline CDR1 is KGHSH and CDR2 is LQKENI. This CDR3 is built from 17 residues. V shed 6 bases and J shed 1 base, with 21 bases lying between them. The CDR3 sequence: CASSRQVGDVTNTEAFF. DNA of the CDR3: TGTGCCAGCTCCCGACAGGTCGGTGACGTGACGAACACTGAAGCTTTCTTT.

The chain has TRBV28 and TRBJ2-3; D gene uncertain. The CDR3 runs 16 residues. V was shortened by 6 bases and J by 0 bases, with 16 bases between the two germline ends. Germline V gene lookup returns CDR1 MDHEN and CDR2 SYDVKM. The CDR3 spells CASRPHSGSSTDTQYF. CDR3 in DNA: TGTGCCAGCAGACCCCATTCAGGATCTAGCACAGATACGCAGTATTTT.

The sample holds one count of this clone. The chain links TRBV19 to TRBJ2-5; tentative D call: TRBD2 (7 bases). CDR3 length: 17 amino acids. Trimming removed 0 bases at V and 1 base at J, with 15 bases between. Germline assignment: CDR1 LNHDA and CDR2 SQIVND (reference sequence). The CDR3 spells CASSIESSGGGQETQYF. The CDR3 coding sequence is TGTGCCAGTAGTATAGAGAGCTCGGGGGGCGGCCAAGAGACCCAGTACTTC.

To note about this clone: In the same sample, other DNA sequences code for this CDR3. The J gene is TRBJ1-3, the V gene TRBV30; D remains ambiguous. V was cut by 0 bases and J by 4 bases, with 4 bases left in between. This CDR3 is built from 12 residues. CDR1 is GTSNPN, CDR2 SVGIG, per germline (reference sequence). The CDR3 reads CAWSVSGNTIYF. The CDR3 DNA follows: TGTGCCTGGAGTGTTTCCGGAAACACCATATATTTT.